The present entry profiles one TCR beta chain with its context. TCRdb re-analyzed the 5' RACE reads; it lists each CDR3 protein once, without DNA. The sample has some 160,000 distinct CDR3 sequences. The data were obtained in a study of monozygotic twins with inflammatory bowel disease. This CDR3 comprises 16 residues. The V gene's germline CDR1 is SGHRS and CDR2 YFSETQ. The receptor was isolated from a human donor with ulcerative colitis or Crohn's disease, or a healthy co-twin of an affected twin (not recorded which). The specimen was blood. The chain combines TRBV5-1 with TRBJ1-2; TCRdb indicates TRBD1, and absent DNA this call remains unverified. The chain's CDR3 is CASSLEVTGIDYGYTF.